The subject of this entry is one T cell receptor (beta chain). What it recognizes is unknown. TRB cDNA libraries were made by UMI-labeled 5' RACE. TCRdb reprocessed the 5' RACE reads; each CDR3 protein has one entry and no DNA is given. Its clone listing holds over 95,000 distinct CDR3 sequences. The entry originates in a study of CXCR3-negative and CXCR3-positive naive CD8 T cells. Broader study findings: The study inferred TCR strength from TRB CDR3 properties and found comparable surface CD5 between naive subsets. Sequencing showed both naive subsets with comparably high diversity, and memory CD8+ cells much lower. The TRBV-TRBJ usage of naive CXCR3-negative and CXCR3-positive cells was similar, but that of memory cells differed. Hydrophobicity of TRB CDR3s was greater in CXCR3-positive naive cells than in CXCR3-negative naive cells.

CDR1 MDHEN and CDR2 SYDVKM come from the germline V gene. CDR3 length: 16 amino acids. Definition of naive CD8+ T cells rested on a CD45RO-CCR7+CD27+CD95- profile. The clonotype comes from a human donor in good health. Some clones in this sample may be carry-over from other donors' samples. V is TRBV28 and J is TRBJ2-3; TCRdb lists TRBD1, though no DNA is available to test this call. Sequencing input: naive CXCR3+ CD8+ T cells from blood. The subset was: CD45RO-CCR7+CD27+CD95- naive CD8+ T cells expressing CXCR3 (TNR3+). The CDR3 loop reads CASSPRGAGETDTQYF.